The 9 T cell receptor beta chains in this list originate from one sample, sequenced in a study of shared clonotypes between healthy human individuals. Generated by immunoSEQ multiplex PCR, the TCRdb table keeps only in-frame clones and is missing some. The table lists more than 850,000 clones, about four fifths of them singletons, with roughly 0.56% in the top ten. The material sequenced was memory CD4+ T cells from PBMCs. The subset: CD45RA-negative fraction. The source of these receptors is a man aged 18 to 29 in good health. Some clones in this sample may be carry-over from other donors' samples.

The V gene is TRBV15, the J gene TRBJ2-3; D perhaps matches TRBD2 (6 bases). CDR3 length: 17 residues. The V gene's germline CDR1 is LNHNV and CDR2 YYDKDF (reference sequence). V was pared by 3 bases and J by 4 bases, with 20 bases between. CDR3: CATSRAPGLAKADTQYF. The CDR3 DNA reads as TGTGCCACCAGCAGGGCCCCGGGACTGGCAAAGGCAGATACGCAGTATTTT.

The table lists this clone with many counts. The J gene is TRBJ2-7, the V gene TRBV7-3; 7 nucleotides agree with TRBD2. Germline values: CDR1 SGHTA, CDR2 FQGTGA. The CDR3 loop spans 16 amino acids. The ends lost 1 base at V and 6 bases at J; junction bases unmatched: 12. CDR3 bases: TGTGCCAGCAGCTTAAATTCTGTGGGAGGGCCGTTCGAGCAGTACTTC. Protein sequence: CASSLNSVGGPFEQYF.

J is TRBJ1-5 and V is TRBV2, with D possibly TRBD1 on 6 matching bases. Germline lookup yields CDR1 SNHLY and CDR2 FYNNEI. Trimming pared 2 bases from V and 6 bases from J, leaving 11 bases between. This CDR3 is built from 14 residues. The CDR3 sequence: CASSELAGVQPQHF. The CDR3 nucleotides are TGTGCCAGCAGTGAACTGGCAGGGGTTCAGCCCCAGCATTTT.

This clone was detected only a few times. This chain connects TRBV7-7 to TRBJ2-1; the D gene is possibly TRBD2 (6 bases). Trimming took 0 bases from V and 7 from J, leaving 16 bases between them. Germline V gives CDR1 SSHAT, CDR2 FNYEAQ (reference sequence). This CDR3 has 16 residues. As DNA, the CDR3 is TGTGCCAGCAGCTTAGCGGGAGGCGACCTCGGGAATGAGCAGTTCTTC. Translating it yields CASSLAGGDLGNEQFF.

The CDR3 bases are TGCGCCAGCAGCTTGGCCCCGACAGGGCTAAATCAGCCCCAGCATTTT. This encodes CASSLAPTGLNQPQHF. This chain uses TRBV5-1 with TRBJ1-5; 7 nucleotides agree with TRBD1. J lost 4 bases, V lost 0 bases, and 7 bases had no gene match. The CDR3 consists of 16 residues. CDR1 SGHRS and CDR2 YFSETQ come from the germline V gene. Drawing the rest from reference TRBV5-1 and TRBJ1-5, the complete variable domain is KAGVTQTPRYLIKTRGQQVTLSCSPISGHRSVSWYQQTPGQGLQFLFEYFSETQRNKGNFPGRFSGRQFSNSRSEMNVSTLELGDSALYLCASSLAPTGLNQPQHFGDGTRLSIL.

The rearrangement links TRBV18 to TRBJ2-2; tentative D call: TRBD2 (6 bases). With 6 bases removed from V and 1 base from J, the gap between germline ends came to 15 bases. This CDR3 has 16 amino acids. In germline, CDR1 is KGHSH, CDR2 LQKENI. CDR3: CASSRIGRENTGELFF. The CDR3 DNA sequence: TGTGCCAGCTCCCGGATTGGGCGGGAGAACACCGGGGAGCTGTTTTTT.

This rearrangement joins TRBV30 to TRBJ1-2; no reliable D call. Trimming stripped 4 bases from V and 3 bases from J, with 21 bases between. The CDR3 runs to 16 residues. Germline loops: CDR1 GTSNPN, CDR2 SVGIG (reference sequence). The CDR3 DNA reads TGTGCCTGGACTAACTTCGGAGCCGCCGATCACTATGGCTACACCTTC. It codes for CAWTNFGAADHYGYTF.

The chain uses TRBV6-1 and TRBJ2-7; tentatively, D is TRBD1 (6 bases). The CDR3 is made up of 12 amino acids. Germline-derived CDR1 and CDR2 are MNHNS and SASEGT. Trimming took 5 bases from V and 4 from J, leaving 9 bases between them. The CDR3 protein is CASSTTGYEQYF. The CDR3 DNA follows: TGTGCCAGCAGTACCACAGGGTACGAGCAGTACTTC.

The rearrangement uses TRBV28 and TRBJ1-1; 10 bases are shared with TRBD1. Germline V lookup: CDR1 MDHEN, CDR2 SYDVKM. V shed 7 bases and J 7 bases; nucleotides not matched to a gene: 9. The CDR3 spans 14 residues. The DNA for the CDR3 is TGTGCCAGCATCGACAGGGGGCTGTCGGGTGAAGCTTTCTTT. Encoded protein: CASIDRGLSGEAFF.